These 4 T cell receptor beta chains share one sample of origin, sequenced in a study of shared clonotypes between healthy human individuals. Libraries were prepared by immunoSEQ multiplex PCR; TCRdb keeps only in-frame clonotypes and omits some of them. The sample lists 2 million to 3 million clones, approximately 92% occurring once. The sequenced material came from naive CD4+ T cells sorted from blood. Subset here: CD45RA+ positively selected. The source is a man aged 18 to 30 in good health.

This chain connects TRBV6-5 to TRBJ1-4; 7 bases agree with TRBD1. Germline values: CDR1 MNHEY, CDR2 SVGAGI. Trimming removed 5 bases from V and 2 bases from J; junction bases left unmatched: 5. The CDR3 contains 15 residues. CDR3 protein: CASSRLQGTNEKLFF. The CDR3 bases are TGTGCCAGCAGTCGATTACAGGGGACTAATGAAAAACTGTTTTTT.

The chain combines TRBV5-4 with TRBJ2-2; D remains ambiguous. CDR3 length equals 14 residues. V was cut by 4 bases and J by 3 bases, with 10 bases left in between. Germline lookup yields CDR1 SGHNT and CDR2 YYREEE (reference sequence). The CDR3 coding sequence is TGTGCCAGCAGCCCTGGAACGGACACCGGGGAGCTGTTTTTT. Translating gives CASSPGTDTGELFF.

The genes are TRBV28 and TRBJ1-1; no reliable D call. The CDR3 runs to 12 residues. Germline CDR1 reads MDHEN; CDR2 reads SYDVKM. V lost 4 bases, J lost 11 bases, and 14 bases lay in between. The CDR3 bases are TGTGCCAGCAGTTCTAGGTCCCACGGGGCTTTCTTT. Amino acid sequence: CASSSRSHGAFF.

This chain joins TRBV7-9 and TRBJ1-2; perhaps TRBD1 as D (5 bases). CDR3 length equals 12 residues. V lost 1 base to trimming and J lost 8 bases, with 8 bases between them. The V gene's germline CDR1 is SEHNR and CDR2 FQNEAQ (reference sequence). The CDR3 spells CASSLGGAGYTF. The DNA for the CDR3 is TGTGCCAGCAGCTTAGGGGGCGCAGGCTACACCTTC.